Listed below are T cell receptor beta chains from one sample, sequenced in a study of shared clonotypes between healthy human individuals. Sequenced by immunoSEQ multiplex PCR; TCRdb stores in-frame clones only, minus some. The sample lists about 680,000 clones; about 91% were seen once. The sample consisted of naive CD8+ T cells sorted from blood. The receptors derive from a man between 25 and 39 years old in good health. The CDR3 runs from the conserved cysteine through the conserved F or W. A D gene is named only where the DNA matches it firmly. Clone size is not always given. Where it is, it says once, few, many or a class for expanded clones.

v_call	d_call	clone_size	j_call	cdr3_nt	cdr3_aa
TRBV4-1	-	-	TRBJ2-1	TGCGCCAGCAGCCACACTACATCCGCCAATGAGCAGTTCTTC	CASSHTTSANEQFF
TRBV7-9	TRBD2	-	TRBJ2-1	TGTGCCAGCAGCTTAGAGCCTAGCGGGAGTCCGAGTGAGCAGTTCTTC	CASSLEPSGSPSEQFF
TRBV10-3	-	-	TRBJ2-7	TGTGCCATCAGTGATGTAGGTTTCTACGAGCAGTACTTC	CAISDVGFYEQYF
TRBV6-5	-	-	TRBJ1-6	TGTGCCAGCAGTCAATGGGACGGCTATTCACCCCTCCACTTT	CASSQWDGYSPLHF
TRBV5-1	-	once	TRBJ2-3	TGCGCCAGCAGCTTGAGGGGCGCAGATACGCAGTATTTT	CASSLRGADTQYF
TRBV7-9	TRBD2	-	TRBJ2-3	TGTGCCAGCAGCCAAGACTCAGCGGGAAAGGGAGATACGCAGTATTTT	CASSQDSAGKGDTQYF
TRBV11-2	-	-	TRBJ1-1	TGTGCCAGCACCCAGTCGGGGGCCCCTGAAGCTTTCTTT	CASTQSGAPEAFF
TRBV27	TRBD2	-	TRBJ2-1	TGTGCCACCTCCGGGACAGTTAGGGGGGGACTAGCGGGAGCAAATGAGCAGTTCTTC	CATSGTVRGGLAGANEQFF
TRBV27	-	-	TRBJ1-5	TGTGCCAGCAGTTTTGGGGTGAATCAGCCCCAGCATTTT	CASSFGVNQPQHF
TRBV2	-	-	TRBJ2-7	TGTGCCAGCAGTGCCGGGACGGCCTCCTACGAGCAGTACTTC	CASSAGTASYEQYF
TRBV27	-	-	TRBJ2-7	TGTGCCAGCAGCGACCGGGACAAACCCTACGAGCAGTACTTC	CASSDRDKPYEQYF
TRBV13	TRBD1	-	TRBJ2-7	TGTGCCAGCAGCTTAGAGGCGCAGAGACAGGGGGACTACGAGCAGTACTTC	CASSLEAQRQGDYEQYF
TRBV4-2	-	-	TRBJ1-5	TGTGCCAGCAGCCACGCGGGGCGCGGACAGCCCCAGCATTTT	CASSHAGRGQPQHF
TRBV7-9	TRBD1	-	TRBJ2-7	TGTGCCAGCAGCTCTAGAGGACAGGGTTTTCCCGAGCAGTACTTC	CASSSRGQGFPEQYF
TRBV29-1	-	-	TRBJ2-1	TGCAGCGTTGAGGGACGGCACAATGAGCAGTTCTTC	CSVEGRHNEQFF
TRBV5-1	-	-	TRBJ1-1	TGCGCCAGCAGCTTGGGGGGAATGAACACTGAAGCTTTCTTT	CASSLGGMNTEAFF
TRBV29-1	TRBD1	-	TRBJ1-2	TGCAGCGTTGAAGATCGACTGGCAGGGGGGGACTATGGCTACACCTTC	CSVEDRLAGGDYGYTF
TRBV14	-	-	TRBJ2-7	TGTGCCAGCAGCCACTCGGGGGCAGAGCAGTACTTC	CASSHSGAEQYF
TRBV5-5	TRBD1	-	TRBJ1-1	TGTGCCAGCAGCATGGGACAGGCGAACACTGAAGCTTTCTTT	CASSMGQANTEAFF
TRBV13	TRBD1	-	TRBJ2-7	TGTGCCAGCAGCTATGGGACAGGCTACGAGCAGTACTTC	CASSYGTGYEQYF
TRBV4-1	-	-	TRBJ2-7	TGCGCCAGCAGCCCCCCAGTATTTCCCTACGAGCAGTACTTC	CASSPPVFPYEQYF
TRBV7-9	TRBD2	-	TRBJ2-7	TGTGCCAGCAGCCGGGGGGGCTCCTACGAGCAGTACTTC	CASSRGGSYEQYF
TRBV7-2	-	-	TRBJ2-1	TGTGCCAGCAGCGAGGGGGTTACCTCCTACAATGAGCAGTTCTTC	CASSEGVTSYNEQFF
TRBV27	TRBD1	-	TRBJ2-1	TGTGCCAGCAGTTTACAGGGGGCTGCCTACAATGAGCAGTTCTTC	CASSLQGAAYNEQFF
TRBV6-4	TRBD2	many	TRBJ2-1	TGTGCCAGCAGTGTCGGGACTAGCGGGAGTTATGAGCAGTTCTTC	CASSVGTSGSYEQFF
TRBV19	TRBD1	once	TRBJ2-7	TGTGCCAGTAGTCCCGGACAGGGGGCTTTCTACGAGCAGTACTTC	CASSPGQGAFYEQYF
TRBV29-1	-	-	TRBJ1-2	TGCAGCGTTGAGGGAGAGGGGCTGGGCTACACCTTC	CSVEGEGLGYTF
TRBV2	-	once	TRBJ2-1	TGTGCCAGCAGCTACTACGAGTACAATGAGCAGTTCTTC	CASSYYEYNEQFF
TRBV7-3	TRBD2	-	TRBJ2-1	TGTGCCAGCAGCTTAACGGGACTAGCGGGAGATGAGCAGTTCTTC	CASSLTGLAGDEQFF
TRBV18	TRBD1	-	TRBJ2-7	TGTGCCAGCTCACCACCGACAGGGCAGCCCTACGAGCAGTACTTC	CASSPPTGQPYEQYF
TRBV5-6	TRBD1	once	TRBJ1-1	TGTGCCAGCAGCTTGTCCGCAGGGGGCACTGAAGCTTTCTTT	CASSLSAGGTEAFF
TRBV7-3	-	-	TRBJ2-3	TGTGCCAGCAGGTCAGGGAGCACAGATACGCAGTATTTT	CASRSGSTDTQYF
TRBV29-1	-	-	TRBJ1-1	TGCAGCGTATTGTCCTACTATACGAACACTGAAGCTTTCTTT	CSVLSYYTNTEAFF
TRBV7-6	TRBD1	-	TRBJ2-2	TGTGCCAGCAGCCAAGGGGGCTTGGGGGAGCTGTTTTTT	CASSQGGLGELFF
TRBV19	-	-	TRBJ1-1	TGTGCCAGTAGTATTGGACGGACGGCGATCGCTTTCTTT	CASSIGRTAIAFF
TRBV9	TRBD1	-	TRBJ1-2	TGTGCCAGCAGCCCATGGGGGACAGAGGACTATGGCTACACCTTC	CASSPWGTEDYGYTF
TRBV4-3	TRBD2	-	TRBJ2-7	TGCGCCAGCAGCGAAACCGGGACTAGCGTCTACGAGCAGTACTTC	CASSETGTSVYEQYF
TRBV7-7	TRBD2	-	TRBJ2-5	TGTGCTAGCAGCCCAGGACTAGCGGGAGGGCAGGAGACCCAGTACTTC	CASSPGLAGGQETQYF
TRBV5-1	TRBD2	-	TRBJ2-7	TGCGCCAGCGGGGGAGGGGACGCCTCCTACGAGCAGTACTTC	CASGGGDASYEQYF
TRBV19	-	-	TRBJ2-7	TGTGCCAGTAGTATGACAGGTAGCACCTACGAGCAGTACTTC	CASSMTGSTYEQYF
TRBV11-3	TRBD1	-	TRBJ2-7	TGTGCCAGCAGCCCCAGGACAGGGAGTATGAGGGAGCAGTACTTC	CASSPRTGSMREQYF
TRBV10-2	-	-	TRBJ2-3	TGCGCCAGCAGACTCCGGGACTCCTGGTCCTCAGATACGCAGTATTTT	CASRLRDSWSSDTQYF
TRBV28	-	-	TRBJ2-7	TGTGCCAGCACCGCACAGGGATCCGAGCAGTACTTC	CASTAQGSEQYF
TRBV28	-	once	TRBJ2-7	TGTGCCAGCAATCATCCAGACCATGGGCAGTACTTC	CASNHPDHGQYF
TRBV9	TRBD2	-	TRBJ2-3	TGTGCCAGCAGCTCGGGACTAGCGTATAGCACAGATACGCAGTATTTT	CASSSGLAYSTDTQYF
TRBV7-9	-	-	TRBJ2-7	TGTGCCAGCAGTCCTCCCGGCAAGCACGAGCAGTACTTC	CASSPPGKHEQYF
TRBV4-1	-	-	TRBJ2-7	TGCGCCAGCAGCCAAGCGGACGAGCAGTACTTC	CASSQADEQYF
TRBV11-2	-	-	TRBJ1-5	TGTGCCAGCAGCTTAGGGTCAGGGAGCAATCAGCCCCAGCATTTT	CASSLGSGSNQPQHF
TRBV29-1	TRBD1	few	TRBJ2-1	TGCAGCGTTGAAGGTCCACAGGGGGTCTCCTACAATGAGCAGTTCTTC	CSVEGPQGVSYNEQFF
TRBV9	TRBD2	-	TRBJ2-1	TGTGCCAGCAGCCCCCCTTGGGCGGGGGACAATGAGCAGTTCTTC	CASSPPWAGDNEQFF
TRBV6-1	-	-	TRBJ1-1	TGTGCCAGCAGTGAATGGGGGGAAAACACTGAAGCTTTCTTT	CASSEWGENTEAFF
TRBV14	-	-	TRBJ2-7	TGTGCCAGCAGCTTATACCGGGACAACACCTACGAGCAGTACTTC	CASSLYRDNTYEQYF
TRBV5-1	TRBD2	-	TRBJ2-1	TGCGCCAGCAGCTTGTACCCTACTAGCGGGAGTCTCAATGAGCAGTTCTTC	CASSLYPTSGSLNEQFF
TRBV7-9	-	-	TRBJ1-2	TGTGCCAGCGGAGGAGCCACCGCCACCTCCTATGGCTACACCTTC	CASGGATATSYGYTF
TRBV11-2	TRBD2	-	TRBJ2-7	TGTGCCAGCAGCTTAGATCCCGTCTGGGGAGGGCCGTACGAGCAGTACTTC	CASSLDPVWGGPYEQYF
TRBV10-2	-	-	TRBJ2-7	TGCGCCAGCAGTGAAGGCCCGAGCTCCTACGAGCAGTACTTC	CASSEGPSSYEQYF
TRBV5-6	-	-	TRBJ2-5	TGTGCCAGCAGCTTAACGGATTACCGATGGCCCCAAGAGACCCAGTACTTC	CASSLTDYRWPQETQYF
TRBV7-9	-	-	TRBJ2-5	TGTGCCAGCAGCTTTCCGGACAGAGACCCAGAGACCCAGTACTTC	CASSFPDRDPETQYF
TRBV10-3	-	-	TRBJ2-7	TGTGCCATCAGGACCGAGCCGGCTTACGAGCAGTACTTC	CAIRTEPAYEQYF